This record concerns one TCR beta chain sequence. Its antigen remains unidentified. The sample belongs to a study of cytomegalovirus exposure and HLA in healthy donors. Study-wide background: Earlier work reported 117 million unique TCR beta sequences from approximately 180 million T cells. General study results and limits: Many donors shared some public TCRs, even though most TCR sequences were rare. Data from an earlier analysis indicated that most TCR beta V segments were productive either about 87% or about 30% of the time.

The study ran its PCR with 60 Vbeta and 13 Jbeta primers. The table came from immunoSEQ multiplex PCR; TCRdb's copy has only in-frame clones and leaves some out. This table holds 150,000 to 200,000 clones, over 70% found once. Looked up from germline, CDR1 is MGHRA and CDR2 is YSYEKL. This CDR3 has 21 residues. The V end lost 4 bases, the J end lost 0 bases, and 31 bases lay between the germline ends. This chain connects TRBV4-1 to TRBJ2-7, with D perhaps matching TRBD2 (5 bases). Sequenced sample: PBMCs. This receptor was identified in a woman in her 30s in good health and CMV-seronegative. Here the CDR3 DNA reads TGCGCCAGCAGCCTACTAGGGCCCAACCCGTGGCTCCGAAACCTCTCCTACGAGCAGTACTTC. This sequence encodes CASSLLGPNPWLRNLSYEQYF.